The clone carrying this TCR beta chain came up once. Authors' processing steps: By means of reference gene primer amplification, nucleated cell counts were estimated. TCRdb's copy holds only in-frame clones and misses some; the assay was immunoSEQ multiplex PCR. V, J and clone size derive from that table, while D and trimming were established from the DNA sequence. The top ten hold roughly a sixth of the sample, which has about 230,000 clones, 80% to 90% seen once. Recruitment covered about 26 US areas and drew participants whose ages spanned roughly 18 to 95 years. This sample was included in a study of blood T cell repertoires in COVID-19. Overall study: Nucleic acid was either cDNA or gDNA, and it came from T cells, B-cell-depleted T cells, or PBMCs.

This clonotype originated in a young man who had recovered from COVID-19. Sample: PBMCs or T cells enriched from blood (not recorded which).

The CDR3 nucleotides are TGTGCCAGCAGTTCATCCGGGACAGGGGAAAAACTGTTTTTT. Translation gives CASSSSGTGEKLFF. V is TRBV6-5 and J is TRBJ1-4, with 9 positions matching TRBD1. The CDR3 extends over 14 amino acids. After removal of 4 bases from V and 8 bases from J, the junction contained 5 bases not matched to a gene. Germline-derived CDR1 and CDR2 are MNHEY and SVGAGI.